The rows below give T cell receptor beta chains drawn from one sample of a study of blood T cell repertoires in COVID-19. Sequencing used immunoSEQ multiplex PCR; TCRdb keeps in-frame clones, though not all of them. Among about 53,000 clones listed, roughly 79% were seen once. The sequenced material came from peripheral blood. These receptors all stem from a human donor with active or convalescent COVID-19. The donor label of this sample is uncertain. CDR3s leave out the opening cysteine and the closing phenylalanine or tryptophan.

CDR3 protein: ATSDRQGYTDTQY
V gene: TRBV24-1
J gene: TRBJ2-3

CDR3 protein: ASSARSAGGQGGELF
V gene: TRBV2
J gene: TRBJ2-2

CDR3 protein: ASSLGGRAGQETQY
V gene: TRBV7-8
J gene: TRBJ2-5

CDR3 protein: ASSLSGSIGDTQY
V gene: TRBV7-8
J gene: TRBJ2-3

CDR3 protein: SAGGAGAETQY
V gene: TRBV29-1
J gene: TRBJ2-5

CDR3 protein: ASSLGGNSYNEQF
V gene: TRBV3-1/TRBV3-2
J gene: TRBJ2-1

CDR3 protein: ASSQDGYTQY
V gene: TRBV3-1/TRBV3-2
J gene: TRBJ2-3

CDR3 protein: AWSHWTGSYEQY
V gene: TRBV30
J gene: TRBJ2-7

CDR3 protein: ASSPKGGTSVEQF
V gene: TRBV3-1/TRBV3-2
J gene: TRBJ2-1

CDR3 protein: ASSLELLPYNEQF
V gene: TRBV5-5
J gene: TRBJ2-1

CDR3 protein: ASSLIRIGGGNEQY
V gene: TRBV27
J gene: TRBJ2-7

CDR3 protein: ASSYTAGANEQY
V gene: TRBV11-2
J gene: TRBJ2-7

CDR3 protein: ASSPIDKNYGYT
V gene: TRBV5-6
J gene: TRBJ1-2

CDR3 protein: SVEDRRAREQY
V gene: TRBV29-1
J gene: TRBJ2-7

CDR3 protein: ASSALAGRSHNEQF
V gene: TRBV11-2
J gene: TRBJ2-1

CDR3 protein: ASSQQPNTEAF
V gene: TRBV6-2/TRBV6-3
J gene: TRBJ1-1

CDR3 protein: ASSETTQGVPLH
V gene: TRBV9
J gene: TRBJ1-6

CDR3 protein: ASSFGRGSPLH
V gene: TRBV12-3/TRBV12-4
J gene: TRBJ1-6

CDR3 protein: ASSQVEGLPAGYT
V gene: TRBV3-1/TRBV3-2
J gene: TRBJ1-2

CDR3 protein: ASTLGSGSYEQY
V gene: TRBV6-5
J gene: TRBJ2-7

CDR3 protein: ASSQDRTSGRAGETQY
V gene: TRBV4-1
J gene: TRBJ2-5

CDR3 protein: ASSFRDRIEKLF
V gene: TRBV19
J gene: TRBJ1-4

CDR3 protein: ASSQAQGRWTEAF
V gene: TRBV4-1
J gene: TRBJ1-1

CDR3 protein: ASSSGQGNQPQH
V gene: TRBV7-9
J gene: TRBJ1-5

CDR3 protein: ASSPLLAPQETQY
V gene: TRBV3-1/TRBV3-2
J gene: TRBJ2-5

CDR3 protein: ASSSGQNYGYT
V gene: TRBV7-3
J gene: TRBJ1-2

CDR3 protein: AWSVQGRSSYEQY
V gene: TRBV30
J gene: TRBJ2-7

CDR3 protein: ASRQGSGGANVLT
V gene: TRBV5-1
J gene: TRBJ2-6

CDR3 protein: ASSHGAEARGELF
V gene: TRBV7-3
J gene: TRBJ2-2

CDR3 protein: ASSSQLAGGPETQY
V gene: TRBV7-6
J gene: TRBJ2-5

CDR3 protein: ASSLLGQGTNEKLF
V gene: TRBV2
J gene: TRBJ1-4

CDR3 protein: ASTTGGGQPQH
V gene: TRBV6-5
J gene: TRBJ1-5

CDR3 protein: ASSQDPAGVSYNEQF
V gene: TRBV3-1/TRBV3-2
J gene: TRBJ2-1

CDR3 protein: ASSSSGGGSEAF
V gene: TRBV7-6
J gene: TRBJ1-1

CDR3 protein: AISEGGRRNQPQH
V gene: TRBV10-3
J gene: TRBJ1-5

CDR3 protein: ASSYSGQPGNTIY
V gene: TRBV6-5
J gene: TRBJ1-3

CDR3 protein: ASSRGNTIY
V gene: TRBV27
J gene: TRBJ1-3

CDR3 protein: ASSSEGARSPLH
V gene: TRBV28
J gene: TRBJ1-6

CDR3 protein: ASSFPPSGELF
V gene: TRBV12-3/TRBV12-4
J gene: TRBJ2-2

CDR3 protein: ASSNAGGANTEAF
V gene: TRBV3-1/TRBV3-2
J gene: TRBJ1-1

CDR3 protein: ASSPGTGTWAYNSPLH
V gene: TRBV5-6
J gene: TRBJ1-6

CDR3 protein: ASSHESEAF
V gene: TRBV3-1/TRBV3-2
J gene: TRBJ1-1